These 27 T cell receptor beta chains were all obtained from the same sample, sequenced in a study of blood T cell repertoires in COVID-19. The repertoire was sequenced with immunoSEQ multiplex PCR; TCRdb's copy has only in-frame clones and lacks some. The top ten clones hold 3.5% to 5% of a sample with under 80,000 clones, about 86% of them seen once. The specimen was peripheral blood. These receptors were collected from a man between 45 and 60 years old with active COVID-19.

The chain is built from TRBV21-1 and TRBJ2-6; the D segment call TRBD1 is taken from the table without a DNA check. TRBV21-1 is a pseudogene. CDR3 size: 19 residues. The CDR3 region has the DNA TGTGCCAGCAGCAAAGTTACGGACAGGGGCCCCTCTGGGGCCAACGTCCTGACTTTC. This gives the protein CASSKVTDRGPSGANVLTF.

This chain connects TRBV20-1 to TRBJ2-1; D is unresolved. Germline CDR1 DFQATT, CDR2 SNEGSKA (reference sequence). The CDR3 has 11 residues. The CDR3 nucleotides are TGCAGGCCAAGCAACCACAATGAGCAGTTCTTC. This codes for CRPSNHNEQFF.

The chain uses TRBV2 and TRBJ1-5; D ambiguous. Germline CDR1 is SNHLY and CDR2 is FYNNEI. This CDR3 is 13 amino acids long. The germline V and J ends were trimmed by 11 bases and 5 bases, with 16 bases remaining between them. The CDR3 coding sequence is TGTGCCGCGAAAAACGAGGTTGATCAGCCCCAGCATTTT. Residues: CAAKNEVDQPQHF.

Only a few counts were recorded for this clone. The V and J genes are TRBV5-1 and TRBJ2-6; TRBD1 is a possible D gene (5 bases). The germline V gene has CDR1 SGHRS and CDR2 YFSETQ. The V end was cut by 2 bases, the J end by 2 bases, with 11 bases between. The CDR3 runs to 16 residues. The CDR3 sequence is CASSFFSRAGANVLTF. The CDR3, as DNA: TGCGCCAGCAGCTTTTTTTCCAGGGCTGGGGCCAACGTCCTGACTTTC.

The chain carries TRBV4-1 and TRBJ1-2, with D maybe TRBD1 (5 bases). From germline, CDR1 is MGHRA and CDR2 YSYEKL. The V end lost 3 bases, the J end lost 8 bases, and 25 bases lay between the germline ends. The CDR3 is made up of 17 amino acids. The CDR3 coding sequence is TGCGCCAGCAGCCAGGAGGGACTCTCGGGCGCCCGGCGAGGCTACACCTTC. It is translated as CASSQEGLSGARRGYTF.

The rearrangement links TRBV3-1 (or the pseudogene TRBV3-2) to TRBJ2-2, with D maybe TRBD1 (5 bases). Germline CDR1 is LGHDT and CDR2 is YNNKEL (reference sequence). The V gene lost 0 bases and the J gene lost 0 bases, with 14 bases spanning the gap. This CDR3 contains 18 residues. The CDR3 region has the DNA TGTGCCAGCAGCCAAGATCCCCGGACAATCTCGAACACCGGGGAGCTGTTTTTT. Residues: CASSQDPRTISNTGELFF.

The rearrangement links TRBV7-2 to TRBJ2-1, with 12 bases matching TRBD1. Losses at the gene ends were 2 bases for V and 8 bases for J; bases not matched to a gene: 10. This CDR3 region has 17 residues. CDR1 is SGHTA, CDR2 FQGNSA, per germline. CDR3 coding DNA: TGTGCCAGCAGCTTATCCCGCCGGGACAGGGGGCTGGATGAGCAGTTCTTC. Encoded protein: CASSLSRRDRGLDEQFF.

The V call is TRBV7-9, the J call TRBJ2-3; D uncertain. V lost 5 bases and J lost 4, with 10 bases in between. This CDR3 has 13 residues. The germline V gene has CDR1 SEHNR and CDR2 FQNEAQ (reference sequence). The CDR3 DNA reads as TGTGCCAGCAGCCTGAGTCTTGCAGATACGCAGTATTTT. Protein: CASSLSLADTQYF.

In nucleotides, the CDR3 is TGTGCCAGCAGTGAATCGCGACAGGGGAGGAGCACAGATACGCAGTATTTT. Translated, it gives CASSESRQGRSTDTQYF. The chain uses TRBV6-1 and TRBJ2-3, with TRBD1 matching 8 bases. Germline V gene lookup returns CDR1 MNHNS and CDR2 SASEGT. Trimming cost V 2 bases and J 0 bases; bases outside gene matches: 7. The CDR3 is 17 residues long.

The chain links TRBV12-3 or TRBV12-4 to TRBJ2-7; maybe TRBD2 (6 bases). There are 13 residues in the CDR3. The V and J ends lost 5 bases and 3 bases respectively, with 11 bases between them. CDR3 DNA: TGTGCCAGCAGTCTACCGGGAGTCTACGAGCAGTACTTC. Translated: CASSLPGVYEQYF.

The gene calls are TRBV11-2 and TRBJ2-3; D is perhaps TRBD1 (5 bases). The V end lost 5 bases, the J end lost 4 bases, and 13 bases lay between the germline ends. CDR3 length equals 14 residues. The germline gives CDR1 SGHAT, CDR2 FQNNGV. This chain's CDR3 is CASSPGWTSDTQYF. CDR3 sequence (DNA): TGTGCCAGCAGCCCCGGCTGGACATCAGATACGCAGTATTTT.

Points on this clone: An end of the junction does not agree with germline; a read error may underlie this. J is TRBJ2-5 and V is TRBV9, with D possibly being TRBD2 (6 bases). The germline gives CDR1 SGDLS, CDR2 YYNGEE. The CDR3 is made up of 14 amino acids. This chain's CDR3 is CASSVATRSETRYF. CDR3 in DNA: TGTGCCAGCAGCGTAGCGACTAGAAGCGAGACCCGGTACTTC.

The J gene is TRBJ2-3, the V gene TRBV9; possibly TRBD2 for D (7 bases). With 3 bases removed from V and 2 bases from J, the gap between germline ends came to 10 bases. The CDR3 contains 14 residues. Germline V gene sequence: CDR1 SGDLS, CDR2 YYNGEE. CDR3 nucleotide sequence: TGTGCCAGCAGCGAGGGGGGGGACACAGATACGCAGTATTTT. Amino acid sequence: CASSEGGDTDTQYF.

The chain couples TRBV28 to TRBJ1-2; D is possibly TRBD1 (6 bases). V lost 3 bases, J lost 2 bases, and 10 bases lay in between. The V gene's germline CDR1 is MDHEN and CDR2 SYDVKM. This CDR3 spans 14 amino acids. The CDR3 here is CASSFWGRNYGYTF. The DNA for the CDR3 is TGTGCCAGCAGTTTCTGGGGGCGGAACTATGGCTACACCTTC.

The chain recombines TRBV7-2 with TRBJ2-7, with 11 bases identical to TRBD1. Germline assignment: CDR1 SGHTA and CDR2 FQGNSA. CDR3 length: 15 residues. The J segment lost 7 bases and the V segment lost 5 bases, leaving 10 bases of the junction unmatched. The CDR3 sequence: CASSPQGQGVREQYF. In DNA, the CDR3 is TGTGCCAGCAGCCCACAGGGACAGGGGGTGCGGGAGCAGTACTTC. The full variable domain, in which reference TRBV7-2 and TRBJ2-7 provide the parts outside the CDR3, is GAGVSQSPSNKVTEKGKDVELRCDPISGHTALYWYRQSLGQGLEFLIYFQGNSAPDKSGLPSDRFSAERTGGSVSTLTIQRTQQEDSAVYLCASSPQGQGVREQYFGPGTRLTVT.

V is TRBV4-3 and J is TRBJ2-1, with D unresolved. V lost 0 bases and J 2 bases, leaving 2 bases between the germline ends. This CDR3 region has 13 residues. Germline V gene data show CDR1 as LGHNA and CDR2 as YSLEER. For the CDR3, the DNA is TGCGCCAGCAGCCAAGACGCCTACAATGAGCAGTTCTTC. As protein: CASSQDAYNEQFF.

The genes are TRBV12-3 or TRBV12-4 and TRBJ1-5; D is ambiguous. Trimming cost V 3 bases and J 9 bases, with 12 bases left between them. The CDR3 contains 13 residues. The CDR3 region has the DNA TGTGCCAGCAGTTTGAACGGAAGGAGGCCCCAGCATTTT. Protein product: CASSLNGRRPQHF.

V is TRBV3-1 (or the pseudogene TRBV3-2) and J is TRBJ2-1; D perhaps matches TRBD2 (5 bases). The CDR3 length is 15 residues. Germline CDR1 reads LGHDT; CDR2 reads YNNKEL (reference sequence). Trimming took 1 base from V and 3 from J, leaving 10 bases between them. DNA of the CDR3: TGTGCCAGCAGCCAAGTCAGGACTCTCTACAATGAGCAGTTCTTC. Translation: CASSQVRTLYNEQFF.

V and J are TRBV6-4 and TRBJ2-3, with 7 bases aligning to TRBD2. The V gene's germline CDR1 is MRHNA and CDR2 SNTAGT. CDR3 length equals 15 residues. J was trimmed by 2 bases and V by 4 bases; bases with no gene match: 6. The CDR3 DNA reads TGTGCCAGCAGTGCGGCTAGCGGTTACACAGATACGCAGTATTTT. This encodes CASSAASGYTDTQYF.

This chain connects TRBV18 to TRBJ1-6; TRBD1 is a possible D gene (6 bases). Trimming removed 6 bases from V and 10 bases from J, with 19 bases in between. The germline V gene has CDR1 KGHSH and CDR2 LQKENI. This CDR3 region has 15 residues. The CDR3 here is CASSQIGRTDSPLHF. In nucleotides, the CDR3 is TGTGCCAGCTCTCAAATAGGCAGGACAGACTCACCCCTCCACTTT.

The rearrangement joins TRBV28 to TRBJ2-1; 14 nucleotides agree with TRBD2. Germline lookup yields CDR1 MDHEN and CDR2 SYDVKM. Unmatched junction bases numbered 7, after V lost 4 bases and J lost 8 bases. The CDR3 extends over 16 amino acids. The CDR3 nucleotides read TGTGCCAGCAGTTCCCCGACTAGCGGGAGGGCCCATGAGCAGTTCTTC. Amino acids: CASSSPTSGRAHEQFF.

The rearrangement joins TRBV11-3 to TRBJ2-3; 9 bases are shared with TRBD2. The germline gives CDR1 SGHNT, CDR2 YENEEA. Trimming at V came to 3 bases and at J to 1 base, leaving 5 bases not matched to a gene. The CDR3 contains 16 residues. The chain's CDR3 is CASSFLAGSGTDTQYF. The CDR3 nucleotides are TGTGCCAGCAGCTTCCTAGCGGGGTCGGGCACAGATACGCAGTATTTT.

This CDR3 is CASSGLAALGGNEQFF. CDR3 in DNA: TGTGCCAGCAGTGGCCTAGCGGCCCTAGGTGGGAATGAGCAGTTCTTC. The chain employs TRBV6-2 or TRBV6-3 and TRBJ2-1; TRBD2 aligns across 7 bases. Germline assignment: CDR1 MNHEY and CDR2 SVGEGT. This CDR3 has 16 residues. V gave up 5 bases and J gave up 7 bases; unmatched junction bases: 14.

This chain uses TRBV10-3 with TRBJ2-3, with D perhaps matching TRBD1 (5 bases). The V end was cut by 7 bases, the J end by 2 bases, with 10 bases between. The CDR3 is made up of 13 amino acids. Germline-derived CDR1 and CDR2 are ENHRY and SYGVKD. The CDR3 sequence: CAIKSRATDTQYF. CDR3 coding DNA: TGTGCCATCAAAAGCAGGGCCACAGATACGCAGTATTTT.

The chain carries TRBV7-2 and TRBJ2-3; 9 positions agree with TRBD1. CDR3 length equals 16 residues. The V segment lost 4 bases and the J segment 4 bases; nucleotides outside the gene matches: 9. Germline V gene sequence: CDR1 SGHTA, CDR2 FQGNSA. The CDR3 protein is CASSSATGGASDTQYF. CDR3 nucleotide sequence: TGTGCCAGCAGCTCTGCCACAGGGGGCGCATCAGATACGCAGTATTTT.

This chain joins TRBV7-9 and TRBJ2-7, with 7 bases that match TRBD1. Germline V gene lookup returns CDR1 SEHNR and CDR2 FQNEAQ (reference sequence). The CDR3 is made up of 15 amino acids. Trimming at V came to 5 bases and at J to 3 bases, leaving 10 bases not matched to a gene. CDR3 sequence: CASSTGQVDFYEQYF. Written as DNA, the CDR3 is TGTGCCAGCAGCACCGGACAGGTGGACTTCTACGAGCAGTACTTC.

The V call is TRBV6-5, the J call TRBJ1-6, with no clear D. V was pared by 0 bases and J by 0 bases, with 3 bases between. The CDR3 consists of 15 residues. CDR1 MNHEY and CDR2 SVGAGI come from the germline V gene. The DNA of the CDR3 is TGTGCCAGCAGTTACTCCGGCTCCTATAATTCACCCCTCCACTTT. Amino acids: CASSYSGSYNSPLHF.